This TCR beta chain was identified during a study of read filtering for tumor transcriptome and immune sequencing. Study-wide context: Fewer than 10 patients were R-ISS I, about 16 were R-ISS II, six or seven were R-ISS III. TCR-mapped reads were about 3.5 to 11 million with IR-seq versus roughly 85 to 1,400 with RNA-seq. The study, taken as a whole, reports: Compared with RNA-seq, IR-seq gave much higher clonotype depth and reliability.

Notes on this clonotype: The antigen remains undetermined.

Germline assignment: CDR1 MNHEY and CDR2 SMNVEV (reference sequence). V trimming: 1 base; J trimming: 3 bases; junction bases outside the gene matches: 6. This CDR3 has 15 residues. The library was built from roughly 400 ng RNA with molecular barcoded adaptors for alpha/delta and beta/gamma chains. One entry per CDR3 protein results from TCRdb running MiXCR on the reads. The table shows about 23,000 distinct CDR3 sequences, with roughly 15% occurring only once. Source material: a population of CD138-negative cells sorted from bone marrow. The sequence was collected from a donor aged 40 or over with multiple myeloma. The rearrangement joins TRBV27 to TRBJ2-7, with 7 bases aligning to TRBD1. The CDR3 here is CASSLWLGDSYEQYF. The CDR3 DNA is TGTGCCAGCAGTTTATGGCTCGGGGACAGCTACGAGCAGTACTTC.